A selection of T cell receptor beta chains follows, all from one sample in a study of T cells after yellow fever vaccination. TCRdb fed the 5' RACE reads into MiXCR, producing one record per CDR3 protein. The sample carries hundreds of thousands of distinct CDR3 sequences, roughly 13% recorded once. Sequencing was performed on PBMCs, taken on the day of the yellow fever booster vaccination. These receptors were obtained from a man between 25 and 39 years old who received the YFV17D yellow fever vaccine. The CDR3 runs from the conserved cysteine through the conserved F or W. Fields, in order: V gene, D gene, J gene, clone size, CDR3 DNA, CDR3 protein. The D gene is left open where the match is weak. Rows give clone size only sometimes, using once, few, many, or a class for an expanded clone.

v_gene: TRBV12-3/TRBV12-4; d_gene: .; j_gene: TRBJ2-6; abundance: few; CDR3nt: TGTGCCAGCAGTCCGGGATCTTTTCTATATACTGGGGCCAACGTCCTGACTTTC; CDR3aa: CASSPGSFLYTGANVLTF
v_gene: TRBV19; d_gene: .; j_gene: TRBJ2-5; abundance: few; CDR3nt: TGTGCCAGTAGTATAGATCGTATGACCCAAGGGACCCAGTACTTC; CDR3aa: CASSIDRMTQGTQYF
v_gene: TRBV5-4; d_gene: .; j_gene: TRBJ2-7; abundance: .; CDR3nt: TGTGCCAGCAGCGGTGGGAGCCCAAGCTACGAGCAGTACTTC; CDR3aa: CASSGGSPSYEQYF
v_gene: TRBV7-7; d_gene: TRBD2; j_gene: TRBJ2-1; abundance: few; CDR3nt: TGTGCCAGCAGCCCGGGGTCTCTAGCGGGGTACAATGAGCAGTTCTTC; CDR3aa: CASSPGSLAGYNEQFF
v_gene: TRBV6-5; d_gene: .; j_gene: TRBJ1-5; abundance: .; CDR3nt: TGTGCCAGCAGTTACGGTAACCAGCTACTTAGCAATCAGCCCCAGCATTTT; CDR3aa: CASSYGNQLLSNQPQHF
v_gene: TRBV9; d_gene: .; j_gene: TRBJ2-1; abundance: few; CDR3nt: TGTGCCAGCAGCATAGGACAGCATGAGCAGTTCTTC; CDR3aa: CASSIGQHEQFF
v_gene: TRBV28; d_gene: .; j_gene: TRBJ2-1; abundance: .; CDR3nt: TGTGCCAGCAGTTCGCCCCCGTCCTACAATGAGCAGTTCTTC; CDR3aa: CASSSPPSYNEQFF
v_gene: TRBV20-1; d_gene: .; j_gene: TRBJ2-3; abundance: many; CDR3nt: TGCAGTGCCAGCGCCGCAGGGACGGCAGATACGCAGTATTTT; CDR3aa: CSASAAGTADTQYF
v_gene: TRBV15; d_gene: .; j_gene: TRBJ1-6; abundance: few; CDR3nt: TGTGCCACCAGCAGAGATGCGGCGCGCTTTAATTCACCCCTCCACTTT; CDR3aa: CATSRDAARFNSPLHF
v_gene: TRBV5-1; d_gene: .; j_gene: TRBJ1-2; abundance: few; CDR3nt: TGCGCCAGCAGCTTGGCTTCCAGGTCTAGCTACACCTTC; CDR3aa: CASSLASRSSYTF
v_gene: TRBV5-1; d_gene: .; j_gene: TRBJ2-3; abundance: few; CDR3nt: TGCGCCAGCAGCTTGGGCCGGGGAGAGGCGGTCTTGGATACGCAGTATTTT; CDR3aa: CASSLGRGEAVLDTQYF
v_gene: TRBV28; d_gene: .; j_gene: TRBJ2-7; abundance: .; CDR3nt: TGTGCCAGCGGTTCGTCTTACTCCTACGAGCAGTACTTC; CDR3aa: CASGSSYSYEQYF
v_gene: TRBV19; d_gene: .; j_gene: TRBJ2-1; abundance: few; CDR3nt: TGTGCCAGTAGTAAGGAGAGGAACTCCTACAATGAGCAGTTCTTC; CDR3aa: CASSKERNSYNEQFF
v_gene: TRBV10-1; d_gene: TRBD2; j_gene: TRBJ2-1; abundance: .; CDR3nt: TGCGCCAGCAGTGAGTTCAATGGGCTAGCGGGGAACAATGAGCAGTTCTTC; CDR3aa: CASSEFNGLAGNNEQFF